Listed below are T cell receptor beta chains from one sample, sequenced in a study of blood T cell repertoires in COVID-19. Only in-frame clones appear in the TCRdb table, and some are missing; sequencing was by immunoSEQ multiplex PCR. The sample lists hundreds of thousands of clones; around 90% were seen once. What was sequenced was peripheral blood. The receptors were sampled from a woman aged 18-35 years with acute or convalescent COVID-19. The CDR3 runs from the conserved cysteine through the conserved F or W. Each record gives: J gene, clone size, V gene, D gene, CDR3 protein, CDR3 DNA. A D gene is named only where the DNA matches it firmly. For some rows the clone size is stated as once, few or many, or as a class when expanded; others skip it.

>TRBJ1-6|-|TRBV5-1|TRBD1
CASADRVSYNSPLHF
TGCGCCAGCGCGGACAGGGTTTCCTATAATTCACCCCTCCACTTT
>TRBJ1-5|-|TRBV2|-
CASSSLVPGQPQHF
TGTGCCAGCAGCTCGCTGGTTCCGGGACAGCCCCAGCATTTT
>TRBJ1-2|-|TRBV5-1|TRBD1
CASSPLGGQVLFGYTF
TGCGCCAGCAGCCCCCTAGGGGGACAGGTCCTCTTTGGCTACACCTTC
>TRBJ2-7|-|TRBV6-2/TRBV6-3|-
CASSNRGQGSYEQYF
TGTGCCAGCAGCAACCGTGGGCAGGGAAGCTACGAGCAGTACTTC
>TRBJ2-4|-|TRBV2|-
CASTRVGIQYF
TGTGCCAGCACCCGGGTCGGAATTCAGTACTTC
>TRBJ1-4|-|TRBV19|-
CASSTEGLNEKLFF
TGTGCCAGTAGTACAGAGGGCCTTAATGAAAAACTGTTTTTT
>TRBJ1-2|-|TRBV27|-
CASSLHRSLGYTF
TGTGCCAGCAGTTTACACAGGAGCTTGGGCTACACCTTC
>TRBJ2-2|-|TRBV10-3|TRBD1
CAISATGTGFTGELFF
TGTGCCATCAGTGCTACCGGGACAGGGTTCACCGGGGAGCTGTTTTTT
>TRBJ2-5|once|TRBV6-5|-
CASSSTVGDQETQYF
TGTGCCAGCAGTTCAACGGTAGGAGATCAAGAGACCCAGTACTTC
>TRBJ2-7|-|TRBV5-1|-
CASSLRGLGEQYF
TGCGCCAGCAGCTTGAGGGGGTTGGGCGAGCAGTACTTC
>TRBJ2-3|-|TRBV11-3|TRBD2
CASSLRGGRADTQYF
TGTGCCAGCAGCCTTCGGGGGGGCAGGGCAGATACGCAGTATTTT
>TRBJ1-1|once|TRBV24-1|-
CATSHSGNTEAFF
TGTGCCACCAGTCACTCAGGGAACACTGAAGCTTTCTTT
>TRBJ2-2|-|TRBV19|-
CASSMRWELFF
TGTGCCAGCTCCATGCGGTGGGAGCTGTTTTTT
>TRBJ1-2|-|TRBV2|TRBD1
CASRHLGQGIDYGYTF
TGTGCCAGCAGACACTTGGGACAGGGGATTGACTATGGCTACACCTTC
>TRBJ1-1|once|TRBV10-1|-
CASSESWGRSTEAFF
TGCGCCAGCAGTGAGTCGTGGGGGCGAAGTACTGAAGCTTTCTTT
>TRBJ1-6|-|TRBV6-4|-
CASSQDGLNSPLHF
TGTGCCAGCAGTCAAGACGGACTGAATTCACCCCTCCACTTT
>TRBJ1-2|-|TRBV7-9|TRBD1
CASSLSAAGGGYTF
TGTGCCAGCAGCTTAAGTGCGGCAGGGGGAGGCTACACCTTC
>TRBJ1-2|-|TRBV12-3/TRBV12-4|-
CASSPTSTGYTF
TGTGCCAGCAGCCCTACTTCCACTGGCTACACCTTC
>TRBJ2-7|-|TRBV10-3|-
CAISGGDGTYEQYF
TGTGCCATCAGTGGCGGGGACGGGACCTACGAGCAGTACTTC
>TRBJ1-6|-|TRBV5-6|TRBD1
CASSLGDSLNSPLHF
TGTGCCAGCAGCTTAGGGGACAGCCTTAATTCACCCCTCCACTTT
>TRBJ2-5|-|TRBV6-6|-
CASSPGTPSLYQETQYF
TGTGCCAGCAGTCCCGGGACACCCTCTTTGTACCAAGAGACCCAGTACTTC
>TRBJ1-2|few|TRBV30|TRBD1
CAWSRGRWTGATSPHTF
TGTGCCTGGAGTCGAGGACGCTGGACAGGGGCTACGTCCCCCCACACCTTC
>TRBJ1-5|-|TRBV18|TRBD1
CASSPGTGYQPQHF
TGTGCCAGCTCACCCGGGACAGGATATCAGCCCCAGCATTTT
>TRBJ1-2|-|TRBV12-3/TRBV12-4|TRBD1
CASTHGTVYGYTF
TGTGCCAGCACCCACGGGACAGTCTATGGCTACACCTTC
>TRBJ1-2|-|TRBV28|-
CASSLPQGLTYGYTF
TGTGCCAGCAGTTTACCTCAGGGGTTGACCTATGGCTACACCTTC
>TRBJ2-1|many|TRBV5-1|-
CASSLASGSYNEQFF
TGCGCCAGCAGCTTGGCTTCGGGCTCCTACAATGAGCAGTTCTTC
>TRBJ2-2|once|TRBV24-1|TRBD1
CATSDPTGTGNTGELFF
TGTGCCACCAGTGACCCAACCGGGACAGGGAACACCGGGGAGCTGTTTTTT
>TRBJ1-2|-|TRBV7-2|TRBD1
CASSLGPGGNYGYTF
TGTGCCAGCAGCTTAGGGCCAGGGGGTAACTATGGCTACACCTTC
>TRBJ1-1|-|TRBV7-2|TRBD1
CASSLGQGRDEAFF
TGTGCCAGCAGCTTAGGACAGGGAAGGGATGAAGCTTTCTTT
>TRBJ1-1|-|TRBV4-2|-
CASSQLWSGEAFF
TGTGCCAGCAGCCAGTTGTGGAGTGGTGAAGCTTTCTTT
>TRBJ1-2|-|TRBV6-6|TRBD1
CASNLQGANYGYTF
TGTGCCAGCAACCTTCAGGGGGCCAACTATGGCTACACCTTC
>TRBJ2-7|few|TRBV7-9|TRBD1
CASSSGTGTYEQYF
TGTGCCAGCAGCTCCGGGACAGGGACCTACGAGCAGTACTTC
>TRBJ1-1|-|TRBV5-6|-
CASSFRDLITEAFF
TGTGCCAGCAGCTTCCGGGACTTGATCACTGAAGCTTTCTTT
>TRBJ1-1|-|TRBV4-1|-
CASSQDPHLNTEAFF
TGCGCCAGCAGCCAAGATCCCCACTTGAACACTGAAGCTTTCTTT
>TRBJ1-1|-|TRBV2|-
CASSADYNTEAFF
TGTGCCAGCAGTGCTGACTATAACACTGAAGCTTTCTTT
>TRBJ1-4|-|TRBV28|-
CASRPPGKANEKLFF
TGTGCCAGCAGGCCCCCGGGGAAAGCTAATGAAAAACTGTTTTTT
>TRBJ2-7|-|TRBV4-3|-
CASSWVGESSYEQYF
TGCGCCAGCTCTTGGGTCGGGGAGAGCTCCTACGAGCAGTACTTC
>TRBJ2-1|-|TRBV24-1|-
CATSDPGLISEQFF
TGTGCCACCAGTGACCCGGGACTGATAAGCGAGCAGTTCTTC
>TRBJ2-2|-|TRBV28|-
CASKGSGTGELFF
TGTGCCAGCAAGGGGTCTGGCACCGGGGAGCTGTTTTTT
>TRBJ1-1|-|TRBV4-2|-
CANRTELNTEAFF
TGTGCCAACAGGACAGAACTGAACACTGAAGCTTTCTTT
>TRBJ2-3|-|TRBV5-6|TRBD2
CASSPQRGGVTDTQYF
TGTGCCAGCAGTCCCCAGCGGGGGGGCGTCACAGATACGCAGTATTTT
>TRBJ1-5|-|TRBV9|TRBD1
CASSKTGGNGQPQHF
TGTGCCAGCAGCAAAACAGGGGGGAATGGACAGCCCCAGCATTTT
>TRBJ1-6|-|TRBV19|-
CASNQGGGSPLHF
TGTGCCAGTAATCAGGGTGGCGGTTCACCCCTCCACTTT
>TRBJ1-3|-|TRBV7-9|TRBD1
CASSGGQGGNTIYF
TGTGCCAGCAGCGGAGGACAGGGTGGAAACACCATATATTTT
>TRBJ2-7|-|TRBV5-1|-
CASSSGNSYEQYF
TGCGCCAGCAGCTCGGGGAATTCCTACGAGCAGTACTTC
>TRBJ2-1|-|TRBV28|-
CASGPRVNPHNEQFF
TGTGCCAGCGGTCCCCGGGTTAACCCCCACAATGAGCAGTTCTTC
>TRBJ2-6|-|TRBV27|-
CASSLADGANVLTF
TGTGCCAGCAGTCTGGCAGATGGGGCCAACGTCCTGACTTTC
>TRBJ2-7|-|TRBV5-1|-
CASSLVGQLSYEQYF
TGCGCCAGCAGCTTGGTGGGACAACTATCCTACGAGCAGTACTTC
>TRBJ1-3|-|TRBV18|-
CASSPREGKPSGNTIYF
TGTGCCAGCTCACCCAGAGAGGGCAAGCCCTCTGGAAACACCATATATTTT
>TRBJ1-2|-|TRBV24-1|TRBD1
CATSDPGQDVNYGYTF
TGTGCCACCAGTGACCCGGGACAGGATGTTAACTATGGCTACACCTTC
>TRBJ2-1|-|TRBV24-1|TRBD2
CATSDQTSAYNEQFF
TGTGCCACCAGTGACCAGACTAGCGCCTACAATGAGCAGTTCTTC
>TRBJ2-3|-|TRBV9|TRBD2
CASSFRLAGGPAGDTQYF
TGTGCCAGCAGCTTCCGACTAGCGGGGGGACCTGCGGGAGATACGCAGTATTTT
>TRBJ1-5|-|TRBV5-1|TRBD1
CASRDRVDQPQHF
TGCGCCAGCAGGGACAGGGTCGATCAGCCCCAGCATTTT
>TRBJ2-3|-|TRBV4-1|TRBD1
CASSQERRTGGRPTQYF
TGCGCCAGCAGCCAAGAGAGAAGGACAGGGGGTCGGCCTACGCAGTATTTT
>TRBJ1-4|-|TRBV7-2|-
CASSSPGSVLFF
TGTGCCAGCAGCTCACCGGGGTCCGTTCTGTTTTTT
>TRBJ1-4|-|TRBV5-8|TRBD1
CASSLQGQGSNEKLFF
TGTGCCAGCAGCTTGCAAGGACAGGGGAGTAATGAAAAACTGTTTTTT
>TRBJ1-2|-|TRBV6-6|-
CASSYTRGYGYTF
TGTGCCAGCAGTTACACCAGGGGCTATGGCTACACCTTC
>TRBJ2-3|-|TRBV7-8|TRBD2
CASSRGTSRSTDTQYF
TGTGCCAGCAGCAGGGGGACTAGCAGATCCACAGATACGCAGTATTTT